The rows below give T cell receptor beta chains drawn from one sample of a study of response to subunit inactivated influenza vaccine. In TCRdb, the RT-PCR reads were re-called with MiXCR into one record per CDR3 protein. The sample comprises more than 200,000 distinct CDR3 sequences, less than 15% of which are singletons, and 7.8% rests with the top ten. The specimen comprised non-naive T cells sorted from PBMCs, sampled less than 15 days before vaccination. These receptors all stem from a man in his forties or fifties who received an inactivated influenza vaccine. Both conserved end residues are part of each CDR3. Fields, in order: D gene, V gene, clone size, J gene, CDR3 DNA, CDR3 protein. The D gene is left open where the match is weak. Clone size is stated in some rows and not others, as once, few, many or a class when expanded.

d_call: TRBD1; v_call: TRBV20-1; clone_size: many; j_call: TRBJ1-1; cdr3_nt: TGCAGTGCTAGCCTGGACAGGGTTGCTTTCTTT; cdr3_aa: CSASLDRVAFF
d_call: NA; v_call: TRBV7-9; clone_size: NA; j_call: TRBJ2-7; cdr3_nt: TGTGCCAGCAGCCCTCCCGGCCGGGGGGCCATATACGAGCAGTACTTC; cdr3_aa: CASSPPGRGAIYEQYF
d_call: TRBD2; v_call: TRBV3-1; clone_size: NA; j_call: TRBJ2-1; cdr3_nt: TGTGCCAGCAGCCAATCTAGCGGGGGGGCCAGAGTGTTAGGCTACAATGAGCAGTTCTTC; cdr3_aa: CASSQSSGGARVLGYNEQFF
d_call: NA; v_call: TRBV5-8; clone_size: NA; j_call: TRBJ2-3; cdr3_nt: TGTGCCAGCAGCTCCGCGTGGGGGTTGGCAGATACGCAGTATTTT; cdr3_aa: CASSSAWGLADTQYF
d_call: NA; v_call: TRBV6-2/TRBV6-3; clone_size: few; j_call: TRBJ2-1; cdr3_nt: TGTGCCAGCCGTTCTCGCTACAATGAGCAGTTCTTC; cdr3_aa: CASRSRYNEQFF
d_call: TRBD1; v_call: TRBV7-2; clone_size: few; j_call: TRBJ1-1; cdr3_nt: TGTGCCAGCAGCCCCGGACAGGGGGCAAGGGTGGCCGCTTTCTTT; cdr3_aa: CASSPGQGARVAAFF
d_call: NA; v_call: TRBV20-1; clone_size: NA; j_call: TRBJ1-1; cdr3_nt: TGCAGCCCTAAACCGGGATTTGAAGCTTTCTTT; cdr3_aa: CSPKPGFEAFF
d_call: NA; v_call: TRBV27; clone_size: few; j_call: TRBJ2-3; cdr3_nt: TGTGCCAGCAAAAGGCCGGCGGCGGATACGCAGTATTTT; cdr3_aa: CASKRPAADTQYF
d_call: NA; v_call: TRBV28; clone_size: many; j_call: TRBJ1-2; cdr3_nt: TGTGCCAGCAGCCCCCGGGACTATGGCTACACCTTC; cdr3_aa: CASSPRDYGYTF
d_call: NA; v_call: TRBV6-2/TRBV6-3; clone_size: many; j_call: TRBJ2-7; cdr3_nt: TGTGCCAGCAAACTCGTAAACGAGCAGTACTTC; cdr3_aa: CASKLVNEQYF
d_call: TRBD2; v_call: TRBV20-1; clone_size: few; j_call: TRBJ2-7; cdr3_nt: TGCAGTGCTATTACTAGCGGGGGGTACTACGAGCAGTACTTC; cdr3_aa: CSAITSGGYYEQYF
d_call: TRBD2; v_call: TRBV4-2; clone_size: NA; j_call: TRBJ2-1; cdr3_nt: TGTGCCAGCAGCCCCAGCGGGGGGGTCAACAATGAGCAGTTCTTC; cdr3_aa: CASSPSGGVNNEQFF
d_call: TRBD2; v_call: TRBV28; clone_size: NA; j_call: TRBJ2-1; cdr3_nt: TGTGCCAGCGGCGGGGGGGCCAGGAATGAGCAGTTCTTC; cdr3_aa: CASGGGARNEQFF
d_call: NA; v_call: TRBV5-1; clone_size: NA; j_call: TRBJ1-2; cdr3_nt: TGCGCCAGCACCGTCACCCCGGACAGCGCTAACTATGGCTACACCTTC; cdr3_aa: CASTVTPDSANYGYTF
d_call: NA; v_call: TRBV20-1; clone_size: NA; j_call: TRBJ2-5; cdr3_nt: TGCAGTGCTAGAGGTACAGGGCTGGAGACCCAGTACTTC; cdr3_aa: CSARGTGLETQYF
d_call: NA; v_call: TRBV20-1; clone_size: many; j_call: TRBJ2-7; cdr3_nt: TGCAGTGCTAGTAAGGCCTCCTACGAGCAGTACTTC; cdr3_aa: CSASKASYEQYF
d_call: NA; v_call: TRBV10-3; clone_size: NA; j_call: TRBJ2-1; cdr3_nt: TGTGCCATCAGGGGGACATCCTATCTGCAGTTCTTC; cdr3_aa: CAIRGTSYLQFF
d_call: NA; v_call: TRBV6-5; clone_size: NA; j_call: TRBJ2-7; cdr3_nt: TGTGCCAGCAGTTATGGCGTAGGAGTCAGCTCCTACGAGCAGTACTTC; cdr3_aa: CASSYGVGVSSYEQYF
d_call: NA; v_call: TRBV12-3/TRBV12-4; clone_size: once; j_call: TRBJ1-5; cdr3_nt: TGTGCCAGCAGTTTAGGTGAAGATCAGCCCCAGCATTTT; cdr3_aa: CASSLGEDQPQHF
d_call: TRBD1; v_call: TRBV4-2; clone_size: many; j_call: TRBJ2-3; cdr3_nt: TGTGCCAGCAGCCAGACAGGGGATCGCACAGATACGCAGTATTTT; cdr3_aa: CASSQTGDRTDTQYF
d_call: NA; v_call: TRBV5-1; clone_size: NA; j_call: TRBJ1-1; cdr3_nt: TGCGCCAGCAGCTTGTATTGGACATCGGAGGGCACTGAAGCTTTCTTT; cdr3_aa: CASSLYWTSEGTEAFF
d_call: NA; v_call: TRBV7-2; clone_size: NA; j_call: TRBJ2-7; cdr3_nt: TGTGCCAGCAGCTTAGCAACCGGAGCCTACGAGCAGTACTTC; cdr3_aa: CASSLATGAYEQYF
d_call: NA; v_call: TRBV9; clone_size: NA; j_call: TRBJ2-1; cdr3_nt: TGTGCCAGCAGCGTAGCACAGTACAATGAGCAGTTCTTC; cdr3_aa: CASSVAQYNEQFF